This T cell receptor (beta chain) was captured by sequencing in a study of long-term antiretroviral therapy in people with HIV. Study-wide results and limits: Possibly under older ART regimens, blood was drawn between about 2003 and 2017.

Turning to this clone: The antigen remains undetermined.

The CDR3 consists of 15 residues. Germline-derived CDR1 and CDR2 are MNHEY and SMNVEV (reference sequence). Trimming cost V 6 bases and J 5 bases, with 19 bases left between them. They ran version v3.0 of the immunoSEQ assay at survey level. Libraries were prepared by immunoSEQ multiplex PCR; TCRdb keeps only in-frame clonotypes and omits some of them. The repertoire has 30,000 to 35,000 clones, approximately 85% of them found once; the top ten carry around 3.7%. This TCR was sampled from a man aged 18 to 30 with HIV. The J gene is TRBJ1-2, the V gene TRBV27; D not certain. The sequencing here drew on unsorted PBMCs, taken 0.8 years before starting antiretroviral therapy. The CDR3 region is CASRMWGVRDYGYTF. CDR3 DNA sequence: TGTGCCAGCAGAATGTGGGGAGTACGTGATTATGGCTACACCTTC.